Below, one T cell receptor (beta chain) is given with its context. This sample is drawn from a study of cytomegalovirus exposure and HLA in healthy donors. As for the donors, each was a healthy bone marrow donor. Vbeta (60) and Jbeta (13) primers were used in the PCR. Sequenced by immunoSEQ multiplex PCR; TCRdb stores in-frame clones only, minus some. The profile shows roughly 100,000 clones, 60% to 80% of them singletons. Sequencing used PBMCs. The clonotype was recovered from a man over 45 in good health and CMV-seropositive.

The CDR3, as DNA: TGTGCCAGCAGCTTAGCGGGACTAGCGGGAATACAAGAGACCCAGTACTTC. Amino acids: CASSLAGLAGIQETQYF. V and J are TRBV7-8 and TRBJ2-5; 13 nucleotides line up with TRBD2. The CDR3 is made up of 17 amino acids. Germline loops: CDR1 SGHVS, CDR2 FQNEAQ. Germline trimming cut 0 bases from V and 2 bases from J; bases unmatched to any gene: 3.